Following are 13 T cell receptor beta chains from one sample sequenced in a study of PD-1 blockade in mismatch repair-deficient tumors. The repertoire was sequenced with immunoSEQ multiplex PCR; TCRdb's copy has only in-frame clones and lacks some. The repertoire has roughly 70,000 clones, around four fifths of them found once; the top ten carry over 4.5%. The sequencing here drew on peripheral blood, taken 2 weeks after starting pembrolizumab. The receptor set was obtained from an adult with mismatch repair-deficient cancer.

This clone showed up just once. This chain connects TRBV12-5 to TRBJ2-3, with D unclear. The CDR3 covers 16 residues. Between the trimmed V and J ends, which lost 3 bases and 1 base, there was a span of 14 bases. Germline V gives CDR1 LGHNT, CDR2 FRNRAP. The DNA of the CDR3 is TGTGCTAGTGGTTTCGGCGCTCAGAGAGGCACAGATACGCAGTATTTT. Translating gives CASGFGAQRGTDTQYF.

The V call is TRBV6-5, the J call TRBJ2-7, with TRBD2 matching 10 bases. Trimming at V came to 6 bases and at J to 8 bases, leaving 13 bases not matched to a gene. The CDR3 extends over 15 amino acids. The germline V gene has CDR1 MNHEY and CDR2 SVGAGI. The CDR3 DNA reads as TGTGCCAGCAGGACACGGCTAGCGGGGGATTGGAAGCAGTACTTC. Protein: CASRTRLAGDWKQYF.

Of note for this clone: The junction shows a germline mismatch at one end, possibly a read error. The chain links TRBV7-7 to TRBJ2-1; 10 nucleotides match TRBD1. The CDR3 consists of 15 residues. Germline loops: CDR1 SSHAT, CDR2 FNYEAQ (reference sequence). CDR3 nucleotides: TGTGCTAGCAGTTCTGCCGGGACAGGGGTAAATGAGCAGTTCTTC. Translated, it gives CASSSAGTGVNEQFF.

The gene calls are TRBV29-1 and TRBJ1-4, with 10 nucleotides matching TRBD1. Germline V gene lookup returns CDR1 SQVTM and CDR2 ANQGSEA. The CDR3 sequence is 14 residues long. After removal of 3 bases from V and 9 bases from J, the junction contained 7 bases not matched to a gene. The CDR3 DNA reads as TGCAGCGTTGAGGGGGACAGGGGTACGCAAAAACTGTTTTTT. Amino acid sequence: CSVEGDRGTQKLFF. Complete variable domain (other parts from reference TRBV29-1 and TRBJ1-4): SAVISQKPSRDICQRGTSLTIQCQVDSQVTMMFWYRQQPGQSLTLIATANQGSEATYESGFVIDKFPISRPNLTFSTLTVSNMSPEDSSIYLCSVEGDRGTQKLFFGSGTQLSVL.

The chain uses TRBV5-1 and TRBJ1-4; D unresolved. Per germline, CDR1 SGHRS and CDR2 YFSETQ. Trimming removed 0 bases at V and 0 bases at J, with 6 bases between. CDR3 length: 15 residues. Here the CDR3 reads CASSLVGATNEKLFF. DNA for the CDR3: TGCGCCAGCAGCTTGGTCGGTGCAACTAATGAAAAACTGTTTTTT.

The J gene is TRBJ2-2, the V gene TRBV6-6; 8 positions match TRBD1. V shed 4 bases, J shed 5 bases, and the junction held 9 bases outside the gene matches. CDR1 and CDR2 (germline): MNHNY, SVGAGI (reference sequence). CDR3 length equals 16 residues. The CDR3 protein is CASSSKDRGRTGELFF. The CDR3 DNA reads TGTGCCAGCAGTTCCAAAGACAGGGGTCGGACCGGGGAGCTGTTTTTT.

This clone was counted once. V is TRBV7-2 and J is TRBJ2-7; TRBD2 matches 9 bases. The ends lost 9 bases at V and 6 bases at J; junction bases unmatched: 15. Germline assignment: CDR1 SGHTA and CDR2 FQGNSA. There are 15 residues in the CDR3. CDR3 loop: CASSWAIAGVSEQYF. CDR3 in DNA: TGTGCCAGTTCGTGGGCCATAGCGGGAGTAAGCGAGCAGTACTTC.

The J gene is TRBJ2-3, the V gene TRBV9; D gene ambiguous. The CDR3 length is 12 residues. The germline gives CDR1 SGDLS, CDR2 YYNGEE. V lost 0 bases, J lost 3 bases, and 2 bases lay in between. This chain's CDR3 is CASSVVTDTQYF. In nucleotides, the CDR3 is TGTGCCAGCAGCGTAGTTACAGATACGCAGTATTTT.

This clone showed up just once. This chain links TRBV5-4 with TRBJ2-1; 9 positions agree with TRBD2. The CDR3 consists of 16 residues. V lost 3 bases to trimming and J lost 2 bases; unmatched junction nucleotides: 6. The V gene's germline CDR1 is SGHNT and CDR2 YYREEE (reference sequence). This CDR3 is CASSSEQRGAYNEQFF. The CDR3, as DNA: TGTGCCAGCAGCTCGGAGCAGCGGGGGGCCTACAATGAGCAGTTCTTC.

The chain employs TRBV10-3 and TRBJ2-7; 10 bases are a match to TRBD1. CDR1 and CDR2 (germline): ENHRY, SYGVKD. CDR3 length equals 16 residues. V dropped 6 bases and J dropped 5; count of bases not matched to a gene: 13. Here the CDR3 reads CAISPARGTGVDEQYF. CDR3 in DNA: TGTGCCATCAGCCCCGCGAGGGGGACAGGGGTTGACGAGCAGTACTTC.

In its sample, this clone was seen a few times. The rearrangement uses TRBV27 and TRBJ1-4; the D gene is possibly TRBD1 (5 bases). V was clipped by 8 bases and J by 4 bases, with 17 bases between them. The length of the CDR3 is 15 residues. The germline gives CDR1 MNHEY, CDR2 SMNVEV (reference sequence). The CDR3 here is CASSSGAGINEKLFF. The CDR3, as DNA: TGTGCCAGCTCTAGTGGGGCAGGGATTAATGAAAAACTGTTTTTT.

This clone appeared a few times. CDR3 loop: CASSGGQSNQPQHF. CDR3 bases: TGCGCCAGCAGTGGGGGACAGTCTAATCAGCCCCAGCATTTT. This rearrangement joins TRBV4-1 to TRBJ1-5; 7 bases agree with TRBD1. The CDR3 runs 14 residues. Trimming at V came to 6 bases and at J to 4 bases, leaving 6 bases not matched to a gene. CDR1 MGHRA and CDR2 YSYEKL come from the germline V gene.

This chain uses TRBV11-2 with TRBJ2-3; D gene unclear. Trimming shortened V by 5 bases and J by 4 bases, and 7 bases separated the two germline ends. Germline V lookup: CDR1 SGHAT, CDR2 FQNNGV. CDR3 length: 12 residues. As DNA, the CDR3 is TGTGCCAGCAGCGTTAGTCCAGATACGCAGTATTTT. This sequence encodes CASSVSPDTQYF.